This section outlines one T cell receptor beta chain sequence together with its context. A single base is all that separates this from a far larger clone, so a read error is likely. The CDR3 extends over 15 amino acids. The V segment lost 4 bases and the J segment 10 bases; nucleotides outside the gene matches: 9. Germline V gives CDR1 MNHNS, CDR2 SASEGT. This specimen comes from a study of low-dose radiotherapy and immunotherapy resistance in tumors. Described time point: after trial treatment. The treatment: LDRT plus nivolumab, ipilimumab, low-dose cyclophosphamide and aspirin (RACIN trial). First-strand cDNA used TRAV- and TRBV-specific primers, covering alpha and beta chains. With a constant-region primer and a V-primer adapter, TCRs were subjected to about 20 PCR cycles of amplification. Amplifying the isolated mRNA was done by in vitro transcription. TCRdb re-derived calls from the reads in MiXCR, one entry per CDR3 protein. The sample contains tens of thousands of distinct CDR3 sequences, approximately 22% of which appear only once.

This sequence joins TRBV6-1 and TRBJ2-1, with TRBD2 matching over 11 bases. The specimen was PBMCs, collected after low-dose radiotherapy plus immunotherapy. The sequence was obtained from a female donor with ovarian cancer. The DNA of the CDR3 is TGTGCCAGCAGTGCGGGACTAGCGGTCTCCTACGAGCAGTTCTTC. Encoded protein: CASSAGLAVSYEQFF.